A single sample is the source of the 12 T cell receptor beta chains below, sequenced in a study of regulatory T cells in long-lasting Graves disease. Stated time point: newly diagnosed GD, antithyroid drugs for less than 3 months. The TCR library used RNA extracted from PBMCs. Building of the TCR beta libraries involved iRepertoire HTBI primers and Arm-PCR of CDR3 regions. TCRdb fed the multiplex PCR reads into MiXCR, producing one record per CDR3 protein. The profile shows approximately 470,000 distinct CDR3 sequences, roughly 15% of them singletons. This sample also belongs to another study, concerning T cells in Graves' hyperthyroidism and ophthalmopathy.

Specimen: peripheral blood mononuclear cells (PBMCs), collected at new diagnosis, from a patient treated with antithyroid drugs. The source of these receptors is a man between 35 and 55 years old with Graves disease.

In this sample, this clonotype turned up many times. The J gene is TRBJ2-3, the V gene TRBV28, with 9 bases fitting TRBD2. The CDR3 has 17 residues. In germline, CDR1 is MDHEN, CDR2 SYDVKM. The junction had 9 bases not matched to a gene; V was cut back by 5 bases and J by 0 bases. The CDR3 spells CASSTLTSGPSTDTQYF. The CDR3 nucleotides are TGTGCCAGCAGTACCCTAACTAGCGGGCCCAGCACAGATACGCAGTATTTT.

This clonotype was seen at least ten times. The chain uses TRBV10-3 and TRBJ1-2, with TRBD1 matching 7 bases. The CDR3 contains 13 residues. Germline assignment: CDR1 ENHRY and CDR2 SYGVKD. V trimming: 4 bases; J trimming: 8 bases; junction bases outside the gene matches: 7. The CDR3 protein is CAISGGQERGYTF. In nucleotides, the CDR3 is TGTGCCATCAGTGGAGGACAGGAGAGAGGCTACACCTTC.

This clonotype was seen repeatedly, ten times or more. The chain recombines TRBV6-1 with TRBJ2-1; a possible D gene is TRBD2 (6 bases). The CDR3 runs 15 residues. The ends were cut back, 7 bases at V and 10 bases at J, with 23 bases in the middle. Germline V gene data show CDR1 as MNHNS and CDR2 as SASEGT. This chain's CDR3 is CASIWWEVEIREQFF. CDR3 nucleotides: TGTGCCAGCATCTGGTGGGAGGTGGAGATTCGGGAGCAGTTCTTC.

This clonotype has a count of ten or more. The J gene is TRBJ2-1, the V gene TRBV11-2; D is ambiguous. The CDR3 has 12 amino acids. Per germline, CDR1 SGHAT and CDR2 FQNNGV. V was trimmed by 4 bases and J by 9 bases, leaving 10 bases between them. CDR3 nucleotides: TGTGCCAGCAGCTCCGACACACCTGAGCAGTTCTTC. This codes for CASSSDTPEQFF. Combining the CDR3 with reference TRBV11-2 and TRBJ2-1 gives the whole variable domain EAGVAQSPRYKIIEKRQSVAFWCNPISGHATLYWYQQILGQGPKLLIQFQNNGVVDDSQLPKDRFSAERLKGVDSTLKIQPAKLEDSAVYLCASSSDTPEQFFGPGTRLTVL.

The chain carries TRBV29-1 and TRBJ1-6; D is unclear. The CDR3 totals 13 residues. CDR1 is SQVTM, CDR2 ANQGSEA, per germline. The V and J ends lost 2 bases and 7 bases respectively, with 9 bases between them. The CDR3 DNA is TGCAGCGTTGAAATAACAGAAAATTCACCCCTCCACTTT. This gives the protein CSVEITENSPLHF.

The sample holds many counts of this clonotype. This sequence joins TRBV2 and TRBJ2-3, with TRBD1 identical over 7 bases. V lost 8 bases, J lost 5 bases, and 7 bases stayed unmatched. The CDR3 is 13 amino acids. Germline CDR1 reads SNHLY; CDR2 reads FYNNEI. CDR3 residues: CASVRGRGDTQYF. In nucleotides, the CDR3 is TGTGCCAGCGTGAGGGGGCGCGGAGATACGCAGTATTTT. Together with reference TRBV2 and TRBJ2-3, the CDR3 gives the full variable domain: EPEVTQTPSHQVTQMGQEVILRCVPISNHLYFYWYRQILGQKVEFLVSFYNNEISEKSEIFDDQFSVERPDGSNFTLKIRSTKLEDSAMYFCASVRGRGDTQYFGPGTRLTVL.

This clonotype was detected only a few times. The chain is built from TRBV27 and TRBJ2-7; 7 nucleotides agree with TRBD1. With 5 bases clipped from V and 4 bases from J, the junction kept 8 bases outside the gene matches. Germline CDR1 is MNHEY and CDR2 is SMNVEV (reference sequence). The length of the CDR3 is 14 residues. The CDR3 coding sequence is TGTGCCAGCAGTATGCGACAGGGTGCATACGAGCAGTACTTC. Protein product: CASSMRQGAYEQYF.

The rearrangement links TRBV29-1 to TRBJ2-3, with D tentatively TRBD2 (6 bases). Per the germline V gene, CDR1 is SQVTM and CDR2 is ANQGSEA. The V gene lost 4 bases and the J gene lost 0 bases, with 17 bases spanning the gap. The CDR3 contains 16 residues. The CDR3 region is CSVAPLGGVSTDTQYF. The DNA of the CDR3 is TGCAGCGTTGCCCCCCTGGGGGGAGTAAGCACAGATACGCAGTATTTT.

In its sample, this clonotype was seen a few times. The V and J genes are TRBV6-1 and TRBJ2-5, with unresolved D. The CDR3 totals 16 residues. V lost 7 bases and J 4 bases, leaving 22 bases between the germline ends. Germline CDR1 and CDR2: MNHNS and SASEGT. The CDR3 here is CASTRKGLAGRETQYF. In DNA form, the CDR3 reads TGTGCCAGCACCCGCAAAGGGCTTGCAGGTCGAGAGACCCAGTACTTC.

This clonotype was observed many times. This chain uses TRBV12-3 or TRBV12-4 with TRBJ2-1; D could derive from TRBD1 or TRBD2 (5 bases each). This CDR3 has 14 amino acids. Trimming removed 3 bases from V and 6 bases from J, with 12 bases in between. CDR3 protein: CASSFTGGVNEQFF. CDR3 coding DNA: TGTGCCAGCAGTTTTACTGGGGGAGTCAATGAGCAGTTCTTC.

This clonotype was counted between two and nine times. A read error may explain this, as a much larger clone is one base away. This rearrangement joins TRBV25-1 to TRBJ2-2; D not resolved. V lost 3 bases to trimming and J lost 4 bases, with 3 bases between them. Per the germline V gene, CDR1 is MGHDK and CDR2 is SYGVNS. This CDR3 region has 12 residues. The CDR3 nucleotides read TGTGCCAGCAGTGACACCACCGGGGAGCTGTTTTTT. Protein: CASSDTTGELFF.

V and J are TRBV6-2 or TRBV6-3 and TRBJ2-7; D is possibly TRBD1 (5 bases). The V end lost 3 bases, the J end lost 2 bases, and 20 bases lay between the germline ends. This CDR3 has 17 residues. Germline V gene data show CDR1 as MNHEY and CDR2 as SVGEGT. Here the CDR3 reads CASSYPYRTLSAYEQYF. CDR3 nucleotide sequence: TGTGCCAGCAGTTATCCGTACAGGACCCTCAGCGCCTACGAGCAGTACTTC.